This entry features one TCR beta chain sequence. The sample originates from a study of cytomegalovirus exposure and HLA in healthy donors. Generated by immunoSEQ multiplex PCR, the TCRdb table keeps only in-frame clones and is missing some. This sample has more than 95,000 clones, with approximately 86% found just once. This CDR3 has 17 amino acids. V was clipped by 3 bases and J by 0 bases, with 12 bases between them. Looked up from germline, CDR1 is LNHDA and CDR2 is SQIVND (reference sequence). The receptor was isolated from a young man in good health and CMV-seropositive. What was sequenced was PBMCs. The V and J genes are TRBV19 and TRBJ2-6; D is possibly TRBD2 (6 bases). The CDR3 DNA reads TGTGCCAGTAGTATGATGACTAGTTTCTCTGGGGCCAACGTCCTGACTTTC. It is translated as CASSMMTSFSGANVLTF.